A single T cell receptor (beta chain) is shown here with its context. Antigen specificity is unknown. The data belong to a study of T cell responses to AZD1222 COVID-19 vaccine. Study-level results: At 160-218 and 743-854, vaccine-associated CD4 TCRs were dominant, and they spanned spike.

The CDR3 runs to 17 residues. CDR1 and CDR2 from the germline V gene are SGDLS and YYNGEE. Germline trimming cut 1 base from V and 2 bases from J; bases unmatched to any gene: 7. Only in-frame clones appear in the TCRdb table, and some are missing; sequencing was by immunoSEQ multiplex PCR. The sample carries 150,000 or so clones, 90% recorded once. This TCR was sampled from an adult in good health. The rearrangement joins TRBV9 to TRBJ2-1; 9 nucleotides agree with TRBD2. The specimen was peripheral blood, collected on day 0 of AZD1222 vaccination. DNA of the CDR3: TGTGCCAGCAGCGTACATCGCGGGGGGGCAACCTACAATGAGCAGTTCTTC. Its translation is CASSVHRGGATYNEQFF.